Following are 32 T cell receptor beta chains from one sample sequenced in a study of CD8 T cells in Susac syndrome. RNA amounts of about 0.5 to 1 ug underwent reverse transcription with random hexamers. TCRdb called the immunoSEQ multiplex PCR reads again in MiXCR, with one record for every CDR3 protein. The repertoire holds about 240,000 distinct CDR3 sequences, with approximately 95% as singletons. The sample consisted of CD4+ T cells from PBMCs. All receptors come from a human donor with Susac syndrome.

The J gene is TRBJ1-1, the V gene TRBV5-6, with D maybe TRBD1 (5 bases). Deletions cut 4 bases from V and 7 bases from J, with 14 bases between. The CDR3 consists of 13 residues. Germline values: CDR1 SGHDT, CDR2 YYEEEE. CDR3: CASSPGMGGEAFF. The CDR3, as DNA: TGTGCCAGCAGCCCCGGGATGGGGGGTGAAGCTTTCTTT.

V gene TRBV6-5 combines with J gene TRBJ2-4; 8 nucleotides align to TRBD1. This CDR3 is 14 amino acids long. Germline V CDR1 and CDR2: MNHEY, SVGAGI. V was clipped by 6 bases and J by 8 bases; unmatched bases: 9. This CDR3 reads CASSRQGKEDIQYF. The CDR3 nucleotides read TGTGCCAGCAGCAGACAGGGGAAGGAGGACATTCAGTACTTC.

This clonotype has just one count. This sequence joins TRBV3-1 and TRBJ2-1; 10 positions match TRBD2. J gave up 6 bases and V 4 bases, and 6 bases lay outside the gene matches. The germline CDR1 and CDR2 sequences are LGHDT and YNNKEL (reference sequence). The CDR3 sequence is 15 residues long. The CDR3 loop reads CASSLLAGVSNEQFF. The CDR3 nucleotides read TGTGCCAGCAGCCTTCTAGCGGGAGTTTCCAATGAGCAGTTCTTC.

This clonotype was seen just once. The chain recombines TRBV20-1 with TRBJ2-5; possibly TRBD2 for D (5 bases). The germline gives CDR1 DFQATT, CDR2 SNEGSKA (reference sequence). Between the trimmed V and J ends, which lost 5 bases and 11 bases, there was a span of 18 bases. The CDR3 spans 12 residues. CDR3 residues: CSAHDSGREQYF. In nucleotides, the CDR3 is TGCAGTGCTCACGACTCCGGACGGGAACAGTACTTC.

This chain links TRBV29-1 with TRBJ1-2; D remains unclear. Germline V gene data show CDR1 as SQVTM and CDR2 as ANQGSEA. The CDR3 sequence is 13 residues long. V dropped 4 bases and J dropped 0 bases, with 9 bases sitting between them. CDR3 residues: CSVVEIPNYGYTF. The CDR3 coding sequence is TGCAGCGTTGTGGAGATTCCTAACTATGGCTACACCTTC.

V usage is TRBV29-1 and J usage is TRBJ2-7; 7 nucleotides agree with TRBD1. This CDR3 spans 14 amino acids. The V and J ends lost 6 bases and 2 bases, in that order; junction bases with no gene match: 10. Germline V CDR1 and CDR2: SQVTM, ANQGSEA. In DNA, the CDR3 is TGCAGCGTCGTGAGGGCCGGGACAGCCTACGAGCAGTACTTC. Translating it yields CSVVRAGTAYEQYF.

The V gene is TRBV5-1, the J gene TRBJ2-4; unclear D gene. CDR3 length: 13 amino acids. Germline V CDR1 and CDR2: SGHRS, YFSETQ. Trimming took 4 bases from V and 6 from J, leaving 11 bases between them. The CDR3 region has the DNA TGCGCCAGCAGCGGACCGAGGAGAAACATTCAGTACTTC. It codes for CASSGPRRNIQYF. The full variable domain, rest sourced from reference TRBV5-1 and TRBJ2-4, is KAGVTQTPRYLIKTRGQQVTLSCSPISGHRSVSWYQQTPGQGLQFLFEYFSETQRNKGNFPGRFSGRQFSNSRSEMNVSTLELGDSALYLCASSGPRRNIQYFGAGTRLSVL.

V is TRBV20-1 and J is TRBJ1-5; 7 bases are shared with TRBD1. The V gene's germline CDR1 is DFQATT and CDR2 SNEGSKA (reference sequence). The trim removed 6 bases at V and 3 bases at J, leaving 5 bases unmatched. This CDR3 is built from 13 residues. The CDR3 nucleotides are TGCAGTGCCGTGGGACAGAACAATCAGCCCCAGCATTTT. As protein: CSAVGQNNQPQHF.

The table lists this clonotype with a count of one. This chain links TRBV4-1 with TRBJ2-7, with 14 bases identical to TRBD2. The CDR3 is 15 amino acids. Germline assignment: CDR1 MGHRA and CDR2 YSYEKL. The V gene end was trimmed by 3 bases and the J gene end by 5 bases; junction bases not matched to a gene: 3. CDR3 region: CASSHLTSGRDEQYF. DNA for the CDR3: TGCGCCAGCAGCCATCTGACTAGCGGGAGGGACGAGCAGTACTTC.

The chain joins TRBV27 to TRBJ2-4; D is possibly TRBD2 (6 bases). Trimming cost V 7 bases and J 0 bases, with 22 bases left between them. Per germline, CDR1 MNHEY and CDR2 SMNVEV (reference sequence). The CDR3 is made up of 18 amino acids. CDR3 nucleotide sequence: TGTGCCAGCACTCCTAGCGTGGCTCGGGATCCAGCCAAAAACATTCAGTACTTC. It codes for CASTPSVARDPAKNIQYF.

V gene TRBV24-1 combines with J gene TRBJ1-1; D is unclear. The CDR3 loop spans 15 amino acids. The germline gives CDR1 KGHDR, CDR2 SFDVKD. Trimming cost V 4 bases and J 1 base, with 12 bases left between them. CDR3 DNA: TGTGCCACCAGTGAGTCTGGGAGGGCGAACACTGAAGCTTTCTTT. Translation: CATSESGRANTEAFF.

In DNA, the CDR3 is TGCGCCAGCAGCCAAGAAGGGACAGGGGTCCGCGGCTACACCTTC. Its translation is CASSQEGTGVRGYTF. This chain uses TRBV4-1 with TRBJ1-2, with 10 bases fitting TRBD1. Germline CDR1 MGHRA, CDR2 YSYEKL. The CDR3 contains 15 residues. V was clipped by 0 bases and J by 8 bases; unmatched bases: 6.

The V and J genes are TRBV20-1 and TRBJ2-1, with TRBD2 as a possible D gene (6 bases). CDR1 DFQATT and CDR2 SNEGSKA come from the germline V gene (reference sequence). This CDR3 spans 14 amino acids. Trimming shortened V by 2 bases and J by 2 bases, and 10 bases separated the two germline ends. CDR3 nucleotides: TGCAGTGCTAGAAGTTCGGGGGCCTACAATGAGCAGTTCTTC. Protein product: CSARSSGAYNEQFF.

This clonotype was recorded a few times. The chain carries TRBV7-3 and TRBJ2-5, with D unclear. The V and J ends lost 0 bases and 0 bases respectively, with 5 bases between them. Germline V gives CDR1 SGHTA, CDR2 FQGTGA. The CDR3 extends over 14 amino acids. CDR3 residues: CASSLTADQETQYF. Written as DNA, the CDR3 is TGTGCCAGCAGCTTAACAGCAGACCAAGAGACCCAGTACTTC.

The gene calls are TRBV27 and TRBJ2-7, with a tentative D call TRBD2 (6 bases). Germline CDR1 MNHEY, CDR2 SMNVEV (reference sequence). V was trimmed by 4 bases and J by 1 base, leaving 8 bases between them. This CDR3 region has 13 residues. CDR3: CASSWDSSYEQYF. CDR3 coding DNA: TGTGCCAGCAGTTGGGACTCGTCCTACGAGCAGTACTTC.

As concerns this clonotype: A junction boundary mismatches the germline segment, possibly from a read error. DNA for the CDR3: TGTGCCAACAGCCCCGGACTGACAGGGCTGGAAAACATTCAGTACTTC. Encoded protein: CANSPGLTGLENIQYF. The V and J genes are TRBV7-9 and TRBJ2-4; 7 nucleotides align to TRBD1. The CDR3 loop spans 16 amino acids. Germline loops: CDR1 SEHNR, CDR2 FQNEAQ (reference sequence).

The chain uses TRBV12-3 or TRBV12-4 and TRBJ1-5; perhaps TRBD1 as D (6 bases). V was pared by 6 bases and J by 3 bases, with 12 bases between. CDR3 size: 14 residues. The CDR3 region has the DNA TGTGCCAGCAGACTCGGACAGTTCAATCAGCCCCAGCATTTT. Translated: CASRLGQFNQPQHF.

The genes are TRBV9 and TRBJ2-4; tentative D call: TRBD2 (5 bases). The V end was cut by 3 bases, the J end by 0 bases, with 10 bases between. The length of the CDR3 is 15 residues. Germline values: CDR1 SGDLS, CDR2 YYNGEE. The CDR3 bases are TGTGCCAGCAGCGCCGGGGAACTAGCCAAAAACATTCAGTACTTC. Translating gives CASSAGELAKNIQYF.

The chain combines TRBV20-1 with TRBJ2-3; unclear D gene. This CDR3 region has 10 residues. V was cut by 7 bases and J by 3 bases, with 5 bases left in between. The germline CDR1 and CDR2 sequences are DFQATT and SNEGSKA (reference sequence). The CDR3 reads CSESTDTQYF. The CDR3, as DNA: TGCAGTGAGAGTACAGATACGCAGTATTTT.

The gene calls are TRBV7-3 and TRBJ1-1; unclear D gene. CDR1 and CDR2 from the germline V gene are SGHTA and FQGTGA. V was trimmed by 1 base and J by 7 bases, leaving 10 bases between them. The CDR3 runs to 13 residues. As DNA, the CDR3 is TGTGCCAGCAGCTTAAGTAGCGGAGGTGAAGCTTTCTTT. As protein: CASSLSSGGEAFF.

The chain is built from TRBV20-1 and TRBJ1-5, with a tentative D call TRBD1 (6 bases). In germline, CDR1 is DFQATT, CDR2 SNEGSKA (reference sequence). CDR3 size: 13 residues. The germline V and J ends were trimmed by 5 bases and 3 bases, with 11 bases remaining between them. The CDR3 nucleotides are TGCAGTGCTTTGACAGGATTCAATCAGCCCCAGCATTTT. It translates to CSALTGFNQPQHF.

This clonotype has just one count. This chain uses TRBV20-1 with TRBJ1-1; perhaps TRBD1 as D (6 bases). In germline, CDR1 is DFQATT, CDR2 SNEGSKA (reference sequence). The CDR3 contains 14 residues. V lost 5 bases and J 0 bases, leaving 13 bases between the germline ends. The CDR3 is CSAFRGSLNTEAFF. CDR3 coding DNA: TGCAGTGCTTTCAGGGGATCCCTGAACACTGAAGCTTTCTTT.

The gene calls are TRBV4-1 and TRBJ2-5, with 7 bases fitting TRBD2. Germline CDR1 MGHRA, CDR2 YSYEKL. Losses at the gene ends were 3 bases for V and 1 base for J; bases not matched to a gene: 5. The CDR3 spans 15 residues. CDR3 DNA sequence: TGCGCCAGCAGCCATCCAGCGGGGCTCCAAGAGACCCAGTACTTC. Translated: CASSHPAGLQETQYF.

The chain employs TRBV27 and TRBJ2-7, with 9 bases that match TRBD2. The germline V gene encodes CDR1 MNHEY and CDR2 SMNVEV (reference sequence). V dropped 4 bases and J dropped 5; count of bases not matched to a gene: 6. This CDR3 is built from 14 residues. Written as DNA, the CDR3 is TGTGCCAGCAGTTCGGGACTAGCTGGTCACGAGCAGTACTTC. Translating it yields CASSSGLAGHEQYF.

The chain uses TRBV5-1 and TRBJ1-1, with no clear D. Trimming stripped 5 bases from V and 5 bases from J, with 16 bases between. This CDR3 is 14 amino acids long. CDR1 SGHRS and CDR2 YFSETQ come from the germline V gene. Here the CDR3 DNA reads TGCGCCAGCAGTTGGGGAATGGGGTTAACTGAAGCTTTCTTT. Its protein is CASSWGMGLTEAFF. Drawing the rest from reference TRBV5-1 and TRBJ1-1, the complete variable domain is KAGVTQTPRYLIKTRGQQVTLSCSPISGHRSVSWYQQTPGQGLQFLFEYFSETQRNKGNFPGRFSGRQFSNSRSEMNVSTLELGDSALYLCASSWGMGLTEAFFGQGTRLTVV.

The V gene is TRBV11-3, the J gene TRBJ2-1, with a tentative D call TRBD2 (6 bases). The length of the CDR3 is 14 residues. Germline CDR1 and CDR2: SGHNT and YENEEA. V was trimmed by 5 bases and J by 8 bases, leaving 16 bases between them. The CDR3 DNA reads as TGTGCCAGCAGCCGCGGGGTGAGCAGCGATGAGCAGTTCTTC. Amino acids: CASSRGVSSDEQFF.

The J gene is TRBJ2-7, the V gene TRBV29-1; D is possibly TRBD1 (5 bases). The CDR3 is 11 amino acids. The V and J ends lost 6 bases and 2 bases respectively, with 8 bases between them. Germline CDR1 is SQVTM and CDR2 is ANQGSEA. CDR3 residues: CSVAGTYEQYF. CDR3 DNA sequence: TGCAGCGTGGCAGGGACCTACGAGCAGTACTTC.

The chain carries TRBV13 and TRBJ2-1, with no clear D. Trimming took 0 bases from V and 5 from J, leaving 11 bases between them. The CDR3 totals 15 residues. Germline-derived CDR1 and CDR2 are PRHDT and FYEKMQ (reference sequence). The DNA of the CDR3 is TGTGCCAGCAGCTTAGGTTTTCTTGCCAACAATGAGCAGTTCTTC. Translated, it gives CASSLGFLANNEQFF.

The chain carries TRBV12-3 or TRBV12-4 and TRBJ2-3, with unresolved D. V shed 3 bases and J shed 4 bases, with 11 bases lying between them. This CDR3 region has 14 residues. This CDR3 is CASSLGQTPDTQYF. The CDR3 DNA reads TGTGCCAGCAGTTTGGGCCAGACCCCAGATACGCAGTATTTT.

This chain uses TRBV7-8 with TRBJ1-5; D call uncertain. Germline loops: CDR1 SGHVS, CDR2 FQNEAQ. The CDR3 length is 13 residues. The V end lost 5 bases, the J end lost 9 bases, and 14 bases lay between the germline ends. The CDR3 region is CASSNMGFLPQHF. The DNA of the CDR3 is TGTGCCAGCAGCAACATGGGATTTCTGCCCCAGCATTTT.

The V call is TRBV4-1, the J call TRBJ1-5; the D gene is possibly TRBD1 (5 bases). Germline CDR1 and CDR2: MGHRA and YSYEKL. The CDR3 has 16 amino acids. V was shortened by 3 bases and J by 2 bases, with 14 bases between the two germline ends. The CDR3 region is CASSHSPGGGNQPQHF. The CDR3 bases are TGCGCCAGCAGCCACTCCCCGGGGGGTGGCAATCAGCCCCAGCATTTT.

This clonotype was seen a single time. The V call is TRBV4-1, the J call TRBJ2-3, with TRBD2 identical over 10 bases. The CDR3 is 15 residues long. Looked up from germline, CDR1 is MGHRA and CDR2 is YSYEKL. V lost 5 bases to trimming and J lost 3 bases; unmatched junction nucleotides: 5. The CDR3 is CASSSSGSWTDTQYF. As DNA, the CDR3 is TGCGCCAGCAGCTCTAGCGGGAGTTGGACAGATACGCAGTATTTT.